These 29 T cell receptor beta chains were all obtained from the same sample, sequenced in a study of OX40 agonist ivuxolimab in advanced cancers. Clones were sequenced by immunoSEQ multiplex PCR, and TCRdb holds only the in-frame ones, with some missing. The sample has about 73,000 clones; more than 90% are singletons. The material was CD4+ or CD8+ T cells sorted from blood, obtained in a trial of the OX40 agonist ivuxolimab. The receptors were sampled from an adult with an advanced solid tumor such as melanoma, head and neck, liver or kidney cancer.

The chain combines TRBV27 with TRBJ2-1; the D is unclear. The CDR3 runs 14 residues. Looked up from germline, CDR1 is MNHEY and CDR2 is SMNVEV (reference sequence). V lost 3 bases to trimming and J lost 8 bases, with 14 bases between them. Here the CDR3 DNA reads TGTGCCAGCAGTTTCTCGAGTGCCTGGCATGAGCAGTTCTTC. It translates to CASSFSSAWHEQFF.

The chain combines TRBV11-3 with TRBJ2-3; tentative D call: TRBD2 (6 bases). Germline loops: CDR1 SGHNT, CDR2 YENEEA. The CDR3 sequence is 13 residues long. V was shortened by 4 bases and J by 10 bases, with 15 bases between the two germline ends. This CDR3 reads CASSYTSPGAQYF. In nucleotides, the CDR3 is TGTGCCAGCAGCTACACGTCACCGGGGGCGCAGTATTTT.

The CDR3 DNA follows: TGTGCCAGCAGCTTGGTCCGAGCCGGTGACAGGGGTAGCACCGGGGAGCTGTTTTTT. Its protein is CASSLVRAGDRGSTGELFF. The chain links TRBV5-6 to TRBJ2-2, with 8 bases lining up with TRBD1. The CDR3 spans 19 residues. CDR1 is SGHDT, CDR2 YYEEEE, per germline. V lost 0 bases, J lost 4 bases, and 14 bases stayed unmatched.

The genes are TRBV11-3 and TRBJ1-1; tentatively, D is TRBD1 (6 bases). This CDR3 has 14 amino acids. V was pared by 5 bases and J by 2 bases, with 12 bases between. Germline lookup yields CDR1 SGHNT and CDR2 YENEEA. The CDR3: CASSGGGGNTEAFF. Here the CDR3 DNA reads TGTGCCAGCAGCGGCGGGGGGGGCAACACTGAAGCTTTCTTT.

V gene TRBV4-1 combines with J gene TRBJ1-1, with D possibly TRBD1 on 5 matching bases. The CDR3 loop spans 13 amino acids. CDR1 is MGHRA, CDR2 YSYEKL, per germline. Trimming took off 2 bases at V and 8 bases at J, with 12 bases between the two ends. The chain's CDR3 is CASSQRGSGEAFF. In nucleotides, the CDR3 is TGCGCCAGCAGCCAACGGGGGTCTGGGGAAGCTTTCTTT.

Here the CDR3 DNA reads TGTGCCAGCAGTTTAGGGGGGGCGCATAACACTGAAGCTTTCTTT. Translating gives CASSLGGAHNTEAFF. The chain has TRBV28 and TRBJ1-1, with D maybe TRBD1 (6 bases). This CDR3 has 15 residues. Germline-derived CDR1 and CDR2 are MDHEN and SYDVKM. V was shortened by 2 bases and J by 2 bases, with 12 bases between the two germline ends.

The rearrangement joins TRBV6-5 to TRBJ1-1; TRBD1 matches 10 bases. This CDR3 comprises 13 residues. CDR1 and CDR2 (germline): MNHEY, SVGAGI. V lost 6 bases, J lost 6 bases, and 4 bases stayed unmatched. The CDR3 reads CASSPGTGAEAFF. The CDR3 nucleotides read TGTGCCAGCAGCCCCGGGACAGGGGCTGAAGCTTTCTTT.

The rearrangement uses TRBV13 and TRBJ1-5, with a possible D match to TRBD1 (6 bases). The CDR3 has 14 amino acids. The germline V and J ends were trimmed by 3 bases and 4 bases, with 10 bases remaining between them. Germline CDR1 PRHDT, CDR2 FYEKMQ (reference sequence). CDR3 amino acids: CASSFRGENQPQHF. In DNA form, the CDR3 reads TGTGCCAGCAGCTTCAGGGGAGAAAATCAGCCCCAGCATTTT.

Here the CDR3 DNA reads TGTGCCAGCAGTGACTCGGCCGAGGAGACCGGGGAAAAACTGTTTTTT. Protein product: CASSDSAEETGEKLFF. The chain carries TRBV6-4 and TRBJ1-4, with unresolved D. This CDR3 spans 16 amino acids. Trimming took 0 bases from V and 8 from J, leaving 16 bases between them. Germline CDR1 reads MRHNA; CDR2 reads SNTAGT.

This clone was seen only a few times. The V and J genes are TRBV30 and TRBJ1-1; D may be TRBD1 (5 bases). The CDR3 consists of 13 residues. V lost 0 bases and J 1 base, leaving 6 bases between the germline ends. CDR1 GTSNPN and CDR2 SVGIG come from the germline V gene (reference sequence). CDR3 coding DNA: TGTGCCTGGAGTGTCGGGACGAACACTGAAGCTTTCTTT. Amino acid sequence: CAWSVGTNTEAFF.

V is TRBV10-3 and J is TRBJ1-1; weak D call: TRBD1 (5 bases). V was pared by 3 bases and J by 5 bases, with 7 bases between. In germline, CDR1 is ENHRY, CDR2 SYGVKD. The CDR3 contains 12 residues. Here the CDR3 DNA reads TGTGCCATCAGTGATAGGGGTACTGAAGCTTTCTTT. Protein sequence: CAISDRGTEAFF.

The CDR3 bases are TGTGCCAGCAGCTTAACCTTAGCGCTTGGCTCCTACAATGAGCAGTTCTTC. It yields the protein CASSLTLALGSYNEQFF. V usage is TRBV7-7 and J usage is TRBJ2-1, with a possible D match to TRBD2 (5 bases). Germline V gives CDR1 SSHAT, CDR2 FNYEAQ (reference sequence). V dropped 2 bases and J dropped 0 bases, with 14 bases sitting between them. The length of the CDR3 is 17 residues.

The rearrangement uses TRBV19 and TRBJ1-2; no firm D call. The V gene lost 1 base and the J gene lost 4 bases, with 16 bases spanning the gap. Germline CDR1 reads LNHDA; CDR2 reads SQIVND (reference sequence). The CDR3 is made up of 16 amino acids. The CDR3 nucleotides are TGTGCCAGTAGTATAGTTCTGGAGGACTTTACCTATGGCTACACCTTC. Translation gives CASSIVLEDFTYGYTF.

This chain joins TRBV11-2 and TRBJ1-4, with 9 bases fitting TRBD1. Germline V gene data show CDR1 as SGHAT and CDR2 as FQNNGV. V lost 1 base to trimming and J lost 8 bases; unmatched junction nucleotides: 8. There are 16 residues in the CDR3. CDR3 sequence: CASSLALQGAEEKLFF. The CDR3 DNA reads as TGTGCCAGCAGCTTAGCCCTACAGGGGGCCGAAGAAAAACTGTTTTTT.

The V and J genes are TRBV7-9 and TRBJ2-3, with D possibly TRBD1 on 5 matching bases. The V end was cut by 6 bases, the J end by 2 bases, with 21 bases between. The germline gives CDR1 SEHNR, CDR2 FQNEAQ (reference sequence). This CDR3 comprises 17 residues. The CDR3 bases are TGTGCCAGCAGATTACGCCCGGCGGCTGGGGCCACAGATACGCAGTATTTT. Amino acid sequence: CASRLRPAAGATDTQYF.

This chain links TRBV11-3 with TRBJ2-1; no clear D gene. CDR3 length: 13 residues. Germline V gene lookup returns CDR1 SGHNT and CDR2 YENEEA. V was trimmed by 3 bases and J by 6 bases, leaving 9 bases between them. This CDR3 reads CASSFSAVNEQFF. DNA of the CDR3: TGTGCCAGCAGCTTTTCGGCAGTCAATGAGCAGTTCTTC.

The chain carries TRBV27 and TRBJ1-5; D is possibly TRBD1 (5 bases). The CDR3 consists of 17 residues. Between the trimmed V and J ends, which lost 3 bases and 3 bases, there was a span of 18 bases. CDR1 and CDR2 (germline): MNHEY, SMNVEV (reference sequence). The CDR3 nucleotides are TGTGCCAGCAGTTTCCAAAACTCAGGGCTCCTCAATCAGCCCCAGCATTTT. Translation: CASSFQNSGLLNQPQHF.

This sequence joins TRBV7-6 and TRBJ2-7; perhaps D is TRBD1 or TRBD2 (5 bases each). Deletions cut 5 bases from V and 0 bases from J, with 14 bases between. In germline, CDR1 is SGHVS, CDR2 FNYEAQ. This CDR3 has 15 amino acids. CDR3 amino acids: CASSPGTASSYEQYF. CDR3 in DNA: TGTGCCAGCAGCCCGGGGACCGCTAGCTCCTACGAGCAGTACTTC.

The chain recombines TRBV16 with TRBJ1-5; D remains unclear. Germline loops: CDR1 KGHSY, CDR2 FQNENV. The V end was cut by 0 bases, the J end by 15 bases, with 18 bases between. The CDR3 is 14 amino acids. The CDR3 protein is CASSQSNMGSKGHF. The DNA for the CDR3 is TGTGCCAGCAGCCAATCGAATATGGGCAGTAAGGGGCATTTT.

The chain employs TRBV5-1 and TRBJ2-7, with D possibly being TRBD2 (5 bases). Looked up from germline, CDR1 is SGHRS and CDR2 is YFSETQ. The V gene lost 3 bases and the J gene lost 9 bases, with 19 bases spanning the gap. The CDR3 contains 14 residues. CDR3 amino acids: CASSSTTRTGVQYF. The CDR3 region has the DNA TGCGCCAGCAGCTCAACGACCCGGACCGGGGTGCAGTACTTC.

The V call is TRBV10-2, the J call TRBJ2-7, with 7 positions matching TRBD1. Germline V CDR1 and CDR2: WSHSY, SAAADI. V was clipped by 7 bases and J by 3 bases; unmatched bases: 9. The CDR3 covers 14 residues. The CDR3 DNA reads as TGCGCCAGCACCCCAGGGGGAGAGCTCTACGAGCAGTACTTC. This sequence encodes CASTPGGELYEQYF.

The V and J genes are TRBV6-4 and TRBJ2-7; D ambiguous. CDR1 and CDR2 (germline): MRHNA, SNTAGT. Trimming cost V 8 bases and J 5 bases, with 7 bases left between them. This CDR3 is 10 amino acids long. CDR3 coding DNA: TGTGCCAGCTTGCTCCACGAGCAGTACTTC. Protein sequence: CASLLHEQYF.

This clone was recorded only once. This sequence joins TRBV7-9 and TRBJ2-3; a weak D match, TRBD1 (6 bases). Per the germline V gene, CDR1 is SEHNR and CDR2 is FQNEAQ (reference sequence). The V and J ends lost 4 bases and 6 bases respectively, with 11 bases between them. CDR3 length equals 13 residues. This CDR3 reads CASSSRQADTQYF. The CDR3 DNA reads as TGTGCCAGCAGCTCCCGACAGGCGGATACGCAGTATTTT.

The chain joins TRBV11-2 to TRBJ2-5, with TRBD2 matching over 8 bases. CDR3 size: 16 residues. CDR1 and CDR2 from the germline V gene are SGHAT and FQNNGV. With 6 bases clipped from V and 3 bases from J, the junction kept 12 bases outside the gene matches. The chain's CDR3 is CASSRALAADKETQYF. DNA for the CDR3: TGTGCCAGCAGTCGGGCACTAGCGGCGGACAAAGAGACCCAGTACTTC.

For the CDR3, the DNA is TGTGCCAGCAGCTCCCTACAGGGGGTTCGAGACATTCAGTACTTC. It encodes CASSSLQGVRDIQYF. This chain connects TRBV7-9 to TRBJ2-4, with 8 bases fitting TRBD1. The germline CDR1 and CDR2 sequences are SEHNR and FQNEAQ (reference sequence). The CDR3 extends over 15 amino acids. With V trimmed by 4 bases and J by 8 bases, 10 bases remained unmatched.

By its share, this clone is medium-sized. The CDR3 DNA reads as TGTGCCAGCAGCGGGACCCCGGGACACTACGAGCAGTACTTC. Its protein is CASSGTPGHYEQYF. The gene calls are TRBV9 and TRBJ2-7, with D possibly TRBD1 on 6 matching bases. V lost 3 bases to trimming and J lost 3 bases, with 13 bases between them. This CDR3 region has 14 residues. The germline gives CDR1 SGDLS, CDR2 YYNGEE.

The chain has TRBV7-8 and TRBJ1-2, with a possible D match to TRBD1 (5 bases). The V end lost 2 bases, the J end lost 4 bases, and 17 bases lay between the germline ends. Germline assignment: CDR1 SGHVS and CDR2 FQNEAQ. The CDR3 extends over 16 amino acids. The CDR3 coding sequence is TGTGCCAGCAGCTTAAGGCGGGACGGCGGTTCCTATGGCTACACCTTC. Protein sequence: CASSLRRDGGSYGYTF.

The chain employs TRBV7-8 and TRBJ2-1; 12 positions agree with TRBD2. The CDR3 loop spans 16 amino acids. The germline V gene has CDR1 SGHVS and CDR2 FQNEAQ. V was clipped by 2 bases and J by 5 bases; unmatched bases: 4. CDR3 DNA: TGTGCCAGCAGCTTAACGACTAGCGGGAGAAACAATGAGCAGTTCTTC. Translated: CASSLTTSGRNNEQFF.

There are a few counts of this clone. V gene TRBV7-6 combines with J gene TRBJ2-2, with 14 bases identical to TRBD2. With 5 bases clipped from V and 0 bases from J, the junction kept 5 bases outside the gene matches. The CDR3 sequence is 18 residues long. Germline values: CDR1 SGHVS, CDR2 FNYEAQ. The CDR3 is CASSQGTSGGPNTGELFF. DNA of the CDR3: TGTGCCAGCAGCCAGGGGACTAGCGGGGGCCCGAACACCGGGGAGCTGTTTTTT.